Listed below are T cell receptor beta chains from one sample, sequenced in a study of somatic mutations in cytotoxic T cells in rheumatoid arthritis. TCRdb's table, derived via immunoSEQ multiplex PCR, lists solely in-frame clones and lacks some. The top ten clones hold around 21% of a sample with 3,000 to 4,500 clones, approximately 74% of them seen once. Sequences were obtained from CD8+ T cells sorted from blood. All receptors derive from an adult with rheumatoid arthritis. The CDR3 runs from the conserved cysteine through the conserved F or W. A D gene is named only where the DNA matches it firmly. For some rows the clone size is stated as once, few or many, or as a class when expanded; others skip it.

TGTGCCAGCAGCCCGCAGCGGGGCGGAAGGGATACGCAGTATTTT,CASSPQRGGRDTQYF,TRBD2,TRBV7-8,.,TRBJ2-3
TGTGCCAGCAGCTTAACCGACAGGGCGGACTCTGGAAACACCATATATTTT,CASSLTDRADSGNTIYF,TRBD1,TRBV7-9,.,TRBJ1-3
TGTGCCTGGACTAAGCTTGAAGCTTTCTTT,CAWTKLEAFF,.,TRBV30,few,TRBJ1-1
TGTGCCAGCAGCAGGGACTACGGGGAGCTGTTTTTT,CASSRDYGELFF,TRBD2,TRBV6-6,.,TRBJ2-2
TGTGCCAGCTCACCACCCGGACTAGCCTACAATGAGCAGTTCTTC,CASSPPGLAYNEQFF,TRBD2,TRBV18,.,TRBJ2-1
TGCGCCAGCAGCTTGGAGGGACAGGGTTCACCCCTCCACTTT,CASSLEGQGSPLHF,TRBD1,TRBV5-1,.,TRBJ1-6
TGTGCCAGCTCACCGTCCGGACAGGGGAGCTACGAGCAGTACTTC,CASSPSGQGSYEQYF,TRBD1,TRBV18,.,TRBJ2-7
TGCAGCGTTGTCGGTCAGGAAGTTGGCTACACCTTC,CSVVGQEVGYTF,.,TRBV29-1,.,TRBJ1-2
TGTGCCAGCAGTCCCGGCAGCCAGACTTTCTTT,CASSPGSQTFF,.,TRBV27,.,TRBJ1-1
TGTGCCAGCCTCCCCAGGGGGAGCTCCTACGAGCAGTACTTC,CASLPRGSSYEQYF,TRBD1,TRBV2,.,TRBJ2-7
TGTGCCAGCAGTTCGGGTGGCTATGGCTACACCTTC,CASSSGGYGYTF,.,TRBV27,.,TRBJ1-2
TGTGCCAGCAGCGGCTGGGACAGTAGTAACTACGAGCAGTACTTC,CASSGWDSSNYEQYF,TRBD1,TRBV11-2,.,TRBJ2-7
TGTGCCAGCAGGCCTTGGGGGGGCAGCGGGGAGCTGTTTTTT,CASRPWGGSGELFF,.,TRBV9,.,TRBJ2-2
TGCGCCAGCAGCCAAGACACCCACGGGGACGAGACCGAGTATGGCTACACCTTC,CASSQDTHGDETEYGYTF,.,TRBV4-3,.,TRBJ1-2
TGTGCCAGCAGCGTAGAAGTAGCGGACTACGAGCAGTACTTC,CASSVEVADYEQYF,.,TRBV9,few,TRBJ2-7
TGTGCCAGCAGCCAAGGGGGAAGGGCCGGTGAAAAACTGTTTTTT,CASSQGGRAGEKLFF,.,TRBV16,once,TRBJ1-4